Listed below are T cell receptor beta chains from one sample, sequenced in a study of T cells in localized non-small cell lung cancer. Only in-frame clones appear in the TCRdb table, and some are missing; sequencing was by immunoSEQ multiplex PCR. The sample consists of tens of thousands of clones, roughly 80% of them appearing once. Sample: PBMCs, taken before any cancer treatment. These receptors were collected from a woman aged 40 to 75 with stage II lung adenocarcinoma. The CDR3 runs from the conserved cysteine through the conserved F or W. Fields, in order: V gene, J gene, D gene, clone size, CDR3 protein, CDR3 DNA. The D gene is left open where the match is weak. Size is stated for part of the rows, as once, few or many counts, or as a class when the clone is expanded.

v_gene: TRBV5-1; j_gene: TRBJ2-1; d_gene: NA; abundance: NA; CDR3aa: CASSPGRGGGNEQFF; CDR3nt: TGCGCCAGCAGCCCAGGGCGAGGGGGTGGCAATGAGCAGTTCTTC
v_gene: TRBV5-4; j_gene: TRBJ2-2; d_gene: NA; abundance: NA; CDR3aa: CATTPGGTSHGGELFF; CDR3nt: TGTGCCACCACACCCGGGGGAACGTCTCACGGGGGGGAGCTGTTTTTT
v_gene: TRBV6-6; j_gene: TRBJ1-4; d_gene: NA; abundance: NA; CDR3aa: CASSYGGAREKLFF; CDR3nt: TGTGCCAGCAGTTACGGGGGGGCGCGTGAAAAACTGTTTTTT
v_gene: TRBV9; j_gene: TRBJ2-5; d_gene: TRBD2; abundance: NA; CDR3aa: CASSVLGGQETQYF; CDR3nt: TGTGCCAGCAGCGTACTGGGGGGGCAAGAGACCCAGTACTTC
v_gene: TRBV7-2; j_gene: TRBJ2-5; d_gene: TRBD2; abundance: NA; CDR3aa: CASSLGLAGEGETQYF; CDR3nt: TGTGCCAGCAGCTTAGGCTTAGCGGGGGAGGGGGAGACCCAGTACTTC
v_gene: TRBV19; j_gene: TRBJ2-1; d_gene: NA; abundance: few; CDR3aa: CASSIEPPDRGSYNEQFF; CDR3nt: TGTGCCAGTAGTATAGAGCCCCCGGACAGAGGCTCCTACAATGAGCAGTTCTTC
v_gene: TRBV12-5; j_gene: TRBJ1-1; d_gene: TRBD1; abundance: NA; CDR3aa: CASVRQGSTEAFF; CDR3nt: TGTGCTAGTGTCCGACAGGGTAGCACTGAAGCTTTCTTT
v_gene: TRBV19; j_gene: TRBJ2-2; d_gene: NA; abundance: NA; CDR3aa: CASSIVANTGELFF; CDR3nt: TGTGCCAGTAGTATAGTTGCGAACACCGGGGAGCTGTTTTTT
v_gene: TRBV19; j_gene: TRBJ2-3; d_gene: NA; abundance: NA; CDR3aa: CASSMLGPGTDTQYF; CDR3nt: TGTGCCAGTAGTATGTTGGGGCCGGGCACAGATACGCAGTATTTT
v_gene: TRBV13; j_gene: TRBJ2-7; d_gene: NA; abundance: NA; CDR3aa: CASSRRTEGYEQYF; CDR3nt: TGTGCCAGCAGCCGGCGGACAGAAGGGTACGAGCAGTACTTC
v_gene: TRBV28; j_gene: TRBJ1-5; d_gene: NA; abundance: NA; CDR3aa: CATIKTQGDQPQHF; CDR3nt: TGTGCCACCATCAAAACCCAGGGTGATCAGCCCCAGCATTTT
v_gene: TRBV5-1; j_gene: TRBJ2-1; d_gene: TRBD1; abundance: once; CDR3aa: CASSAGGTGSIGNEQFF; CDR3nt: TGCGCCAGCAGCGCCGGAGGGACAGGTAGTATTGGCAATGAGCAGTTCTTC
v_gene: TRBV19; j_gene: TRBJ2-3; d_gene: NA; abundance: NA; CDR3aa: CASSLQVTRDYSTDTQYF; CDR3nt: TGTGCCAGTAGTCTACAAGTGACCCGGGATTACTCCACAGATACGCAGTATTTT
v_gene: TRBV6-5; j_gene: TRBJ1-1; d_gene: NA; abundance: NA; CDR3aa: CASSYLANTEAFF; CDR3nt: TGTGCCAGCAGCTACTTGGCGAACACTGAAGCTTTCTTT
v_gene: TRBV18; j_gene: TRBJ2-5; d_gene: NA; abundance: NA; CDR3aa: CASSPSTGPQETQYF; CDR3nt: TGTGCCAGCTCACCAAGCACAGGGCCTCAAGAGACCCAGTACTTC
v_gene: TRBV28; j_gene: TRBJ2-7; d_gene: NA; abundance: NA; CDR3aa: CASSWSGDVSLDYEQYF; CDR3nt: TGTGCCAGCAGTTGGTCAGGGGATGTATCCTTGGACTACGAGCAGTACTTC
v_gene: TRBV5-5; j_gene: TRBJ1-1; d_gene: NA; abundance: NA; CDR3aa: CASSLGTSKAFF; CDR3nt: TGTGCCAGCAGCTTGGGGACCTCCAAAGCTTTCTTT
v_gene: TRBV27; j_gene: TRBJ1-1; d_gene: NA; abundance: once; CDR3aa: CASSLTTPNTEAFF; CDR3nt: TGTGCCAGCAGTTTAACGACCCCGAACACTGAAGCTTTCTTT
v_gene: TRBV10-1; j_gene: TRBJ2-7; d_gene: NA; abundance: NA; CDR3aa: CASLDVVRSYEQYF; CDR3nt: TGCGCCAGCCTTGACGTTGTGCGGTCCTACGAGCAGTACTTC
v_gene: TRBV5-4; j_gene: TRBJ1-3; d_gene: TRBD1; abundance: NA; CDR3aa: CASSFWTGVRGNTIYF; CDR3nt: TGTGCCAGCAGCTTCTGGACAGGGGTGAGGGGAAACACCATATATTTT
v_gene: TRBV27; j_gene: TRBJ1-5; d_gene: TRBD1; abundance: NA; CDR3aa: CASSLWGDSSNQPQHF; CDR3nt: TGTGCCAGCAGTTTATGGGGGGACAGTAGCAATCAGCCCCAGCATTTT
v_gene: TRBV7-2; j_gene: TRBJ2-4; d_gene: TRBD2; abundance: NA; CDR3aa: CASSLGGGATKNIQYF; CDR3nt: TGTGCCAGCAGCTTAGGCGGGGGGGCCACCAAAAACATTCAGTACTTC
v_gene: TRBV7-7; j_gene: TRBJ2-7; d_gene: NA; abundance: NA; CDR3aa: CASSPSDISYEQYF; CDR3nt: TGTGCTAGCAGCCCTTCGGACATCTCCTACGAGCAGTACTTC
v_gene: TRBV7-9; j_gene: TRBJ1-4; d_gene: NA; abundance: NA; CDR3aa: CASSFQTGEKLFF; CDR3nt: TGTGCCAGCAGTTTCCAGACCGGAGAAAAACTGTTTTTT
v_gene: TRBV19; j_gene: TRBJ2-5; d_gene: TRBD1; abundance: NA; CDR3aa: CASSSEDRGNQYF; CDR3nt: TGTGCCAGTAGCTCCGAGGACAGGGGTAACCAGTACTTC
v_gene: TRBV29-1; j_gene: TRBJ2-6; d_gene: NA; abundance: NA; CDR3aa: CSVGLETASSSGANVLTF; CDR3nt: TGCAGCGTTGGCCTAGAAACAGCTTCATCTTCTGGGGCCAACGTCCTGACTTTC
v_gene: TRBV29-1; j_gene: TRBJ1-5; d_gene: NA; abundance: NA; CDR3aa: CSVGFGASQHF; CDR3nt: TGCAGCGTTGGATTTGGGGCGTCCCAGCATTTT
v_gene: TRBV7-9; j_gene: TRBJ1-4; d_gene: NA; abundance: once; CDR3aa: CASSFPSTTNEKLFF; CDR3nt: TGTGCCAGCAGCTTTCCTTCAACAACTAATGAAAAACTGTTTTTT
v_gene: TRBV5-1; j_gene: TRBJ1-5; d_gene: NA; abundance: once; CDR3aa: CASSLINRRKSNQPQHF; CDR3nt: TGCGCCAGCAGCTTGATAAACAGGAGGAAGAGCAATCAGCCCCAGCATTTT
v_gene: TRBV6-5; j_gene: TRBJ2-7; d_gene: TRBD1; abundance: NA; CDR3aa: CASSRQGGLREQYF; CDR3nt: TGTGCCAGCAGCCGACAGGGGGGTCTGCGCGAGCAGTACTTC
v_gene: TRBV9; j_gene: TRBJ1-5; d_gene: NA; abundance: NA; CDR3aa: CASSVEGGHQPQHF; CDR3nt: TGTGCCAGCAGCGTAGAAGGTGGGCATCAGCCCCAGCATTTT
v_gene: TRBV18; j_gene: TRBJ1-6; d_gene: TRBD1; abundance: NA; CDR3aa: CASSPADRGNSPLHF; CDR3nt: TGTGCCAGCTCACCCGCAGACAGGGGCAATTCACCCCTCCACTTT
v_gene: TRBV10-2; j_gene: TRBJ1-1; d_gene: NA; abundance: NA; CDR3aa: CASRTGGMAALTEAFF; CDR3nt: TGCGCCAGCAGGACGGGTGGAATGGCCGCTCTCACTGAAGCTTTCTTT
v_gene: TRBV28; j_gene: TRBJ1-5; d_gene: NA; abundance: many; CDR3aa: CASSPGGSNQPQHF; CDR3nt: TGTGCCAGCAGTCCGGGGGGGAGCAATCAGCCCCAGCATTTT
v_gene: TRBV7-2; j_gene: TRBJ1-3; d_gene: NA; abundance: few; CDR3aa: CASSLNKLGGGTGDTIYF; CDR3nt: TGTGCCAGCAGCCTCAACAAGTTAGGGGGGGGTACCGGCGACACCATATATTTT
v_gene: TRBV19; j_gene: TRBJ2-7; d_gene: NA; abundance: few; CDR3aa: CASSIGTIYEQYF; CDR3nt: TGTGCCAGTAGTATAGGGACAATCTACGAGCAGTACTTC
v_gene: TRBV6-1; j_gene: TRBJ1-5; d_gene: TRBD1; abundance: few; CDR3aa: CASSDYRGLNQPQHF; CDR3nt: TGTGCCAGCAGTGACTACAGGGGCCTCAATCAGCCCCAGCATTTT
v_gene: TRBV29-1; j_gene: TRBJ1-2; d_gene: NA; abundance: NA; CDR3aa: CSVEDSGRSGYTF; CDR3nt: TGCAGCGTTGAAGATTCAGGCAGAAGTGGCTACACCTTC
v_gene: TRBV18; j_gene: TRBJ2-3; d_gene: NA; abundance: NA; CDR3aa: CASSPQTDLATDTQYF; CDR3nt: TGTGCCAGCTCACCACAAACAGATTTAGCGACAGATACGCAGTATTTT
v_gene: TRBV5-1; j_gene: TRBJ2-4; d_gene: TRBD2; abundance: NA; CDR3aa: CASTPRGGRENIQYF; CDR3nt: TGCGCCAGCACCCCCCGGGGGGGACGAGAAAACATTCAGTACTTC
v_gene: TRBV6-5; j_gene: TRBJ1-5; d_gene: TRBD1; abundance: NA; CDR3aa: CASSAGGSNQPQHF; CDR3nt: TGTGCCAGCAGTGCAGGGGGTAGCAATCAGCCCCAGCATTTT
v_gene: TRBV5-1; j_gene: TRBJ2-3; d_gene: NA; abundance: NA; CDR3aa: CASSLDGAPTVRTDTQYF; CDR3nt: TGCGCCAGCAGCTTGGACGGGGCCCCAACCGTGCGCACAGATACGCAGTATTTT
v_gene: TRBV19; j_gene: TRBJ2-1; d_gene: NA; abundance: NA; CDR3aa: CASSIWGDNEQFF; CDR3nt: TGTGCCAGTAGTATTTGGGGAGACAATGAGCAGTTCTTC
v_gene: TRBV6-5; j_gene: TRBJ1-5; d_gene: NA; abundance: NA; CDR3aa: CASSIGGPNQPQHF; CDR3nt: TGTGCCAGCAGTATCGGGGGCCCTAATCAGCCCCAGCATTTT
v_gene: TRBV30; j_gene: TRBJ1-2; d_gene: NA; abundance: NA; CDR3aa: CAGTGVYGYTF; CDR3nt: TGTGCCGGAACGGGAGTCTATGGCTACACCTTC
v_gene: TRBV10-3; j_gene: TRBJ2-5; d_gene: NA; abundance: NA; CDR3aa: CAISETGRETQYF; CDR3nt: TGTGCCATCAGTGAGACAGGGAGGGAGACCCAGTACTTC
v_gene: TRBV7-8; j_gene: TRBJ1-5; d_gene: NA; abundance: NA; CDR3aa: CASSLALGPQHF; CDR3nt: TGTGCCAGCAGCTTAGCGCTTGGGCCCCAGCATTTT
v_gene: TRBV29-1; j_gene: TRBJ2-3; d_gene: NA; abundance: NA; CDR3aa: CSVVSGGTVTDTQYF; CDR3nt: TGCAGCGTTGTTTCAGGGGGGACGGTTACAGATACGCAGTATTTT
v_gene: TRBV7-9; j_gene: TRBJ2-7; d_gene: NA; abundance: NA; CDR3aa: CASSYSERAEQYF; CDR3nt: TGTGCCAGCAGCTATTCGGAGAGGGCCGAGCAGTACTTC
v_gene: TRBV20-1; j_gene: TRBJ1-4; d_gene: NA; abundance: medium-sized; CDR3aa: CSARGVEKLFF; CDR3nt: TGCAGTGCTAGAGGGGTCGAAAAACTGTTTTTT
v_gene: TRBV5-1; j_gene: TRBJ1-2; d_gene: NA; abundance: NA; CDR3aa: CASSLTTAQGYYGYTF; CDR3nt: TGCGCCAGCAGCTTAACAACGGCCCAGGGGTACTATGGCTACACCTTC
v_gene: TRBV2; j_gene: TRBJ2-6; d_gene: NA; abundance: NA; CDR3aa: CASSEALGLFSGANVLTF; CDR3nt: TGTGCCAGCAGTGAAGCCTTGGGTCTTTTCTCTGGGGCCAACGTCCTGACTTTC